What follows is one T cell receptor (beta chain) and its context. The antigen is not known. V shed 2 bases and J 6 bases; nucleotides not matched to a gene: 5. Looked up from germline, CDR1 is GTSNPN and CDR2 is SVGIG (reference sequence). There are 14 residues in the CDR3. Data came from immunoSEQ multiplex PCR; TCRdb stores just in-frame clones and leaves some out. Here the sample spans under 140,000 clones, around nine tenths being singletons. This sample was included in a study of cytomegalovirus exposure and HLA in healthy donors. Broader study findings: Listed as cytomegalovirus-associated were 150 to 200 TCR beta chains. CMV antigen specificity was confirmed in vitro for a few CMV-associated chains.

The chain couples TRBV30 to TRBJ2-2, with 8 nucleotides matching TRBD1. This clonotype was sampled from a woman under 40 in good health and CMV-seropositive. The specimen was PBMCs. DNA for the CDR3: TGTGCCTGGAGTACAACAGGGGGTCCCGGGGAGCTGTTTTTT. It encodes CAWSTTGGPGELFF.